The 32 T cell receptor beta chains below all came from one sample that was sequenced in a study of CD8+CD57+ T cells in acquired aplastic anemia. Using genomic DNA as the template, TCR beta VDJ and CDR3 profiling was carried out. Via MiXCR, TCRdb re-called the reads, giving one row per CDR3 protein. The sample has more than 150,000 distinct CDR3 sequences; approximately 46% are singletons. The sequencing input was sorted CD4+, CD8+, or CD8+CD57+ T cells (not recorded which) from PBMCs. These receptors came from a human donor in good health.

V and J are TRBV24-1 and TRBJ2-2; D ambiguous. V shed 5 bases and J shed 4 bases, with 1 base lying between them. CDR1 and CDR2 (germline): KGHDR, SFDVKD. The length of the CDR3 is 11 residues. CDR3 nucleotide sequence: TGTGCCACCAGTGCCACCGGGGAGCTGTTTTTT. Translated: CATSATGELFF.

J is TRBJ1-3 and V is TRBV11-1; a possible D gene is TRBD1 (6 bases). CDR1 is SGHAT, CDR2 FQDESV, per germline (reference sequence). CDR3 length: 16 residues. Trimming took off 7 bases at V and 0 bases at J, with 16 bases between the two ends. Here the CDR3 reads CASNTRPGDSGNTIYF. The CDR3 DNA follows: TGTGCCAGCAACACACGGCCAGGGGACTCTGGAAACACCATATATTTT.

The chain couples TRBV10-1 to TRBJ1-1; TRBD1 matches at 7 bases. Germline values: CDR1 WNHNN, CDR2 SYGVQD (reference sequence). V gave up 3 bases and J gave up 10 bases; unmatched junction bases: 11. This CDR3 spans 14 amino acids. The CDR3 region has the DNA TGCGCCAGCAGTGAAGGGACAGTCCCGTTAGGAGCTTTCTTT. Translating it yields CASSEGTVPLGAFF.

Remarks on this clonotype: At one of its ends the junction is not consistent with the germline gene, which may arise from a read error. The chain couples TRBV5-1 to TRBJ2-7, with D perhaps given as TRBD1 or TRBD2 (5 bases each). This CDR3 has 16 amino acids. CDR1 and CDR2 (germline): SGHRS, YFSETQ. The CDR3 nucleotides are TGCACCAGCAGCTTGGGACCTACCGCGAGCACCTACGAGCAGTACTTC. The encoded protein is CTSSLGPTASTYEQYF. The full variable domain, completed using reference TRBV5-1 and TRBJ2-7, is KAGVTQTPRYLIKTRGQQVTLSCSPISGHRSVSWYQQTPGQGLQFLFEYFSETQRNKGNFPGRFSGRQFSNSRSEMNVSTLELGDSALYLCTSSLGPTASTYEQYFGPGTRLTVT.

This clonotype was observed at least ten times. The chain links TRBV2 to TRBJ1-5; D is perhaps TRBD1 (6 bases). CDR3 length: 14 residues. V lost 6 bases and J lost 3, with 12 bases in between. CDR1 is SNHLY, CDR2 FYNNEI, per germline. CDR3 residues: CASSNQGTNQPQHF. The CDR3 bases are TGTGCCAGCAGCAACCAGGGGACCAATCAGCCCCAGCATTTT.

This clonotype has a handful of counts. V gene TRBV5-1 combines with J gene TRBJ2-5, with TRBD1 matching 7 bases. The CDR3 loop spans 14 amino acids. Germline V gives CDR1 SGHRS, CDR2 YFSETQ. J was trimmed by 5 bases and V by 5 bases; bases with no gene match: 9. The CDR3 nucleotides read TGCGCCAGCAGAGCCGGGACAGTGGAGGAGACCCAGTACTTC. Its protein product is CASRAGTVEETQYF.

The chain employs TRBV11-1 and TRBJ1-2; D call uncertain. V was shortened by 5 bases and J by 7 bases, with 26 bases between the two germline ends. The CDR3 spans 17 residues. The germline V gene has CDR1 SGHAT and CDR2 FQDESV (reference sequence). This CDR3 reads CASSPSGQTTSLGGYTF. For the CDR3, the DNA is TGTGCCAGCAGCCCTAGCGGGCAGACGACAAGTCTGGGTGGCTACACCTTC. The entire variable domain, with the rest obtained from reference TRBV11-1 and TRBJ1-2, is as follows: EAEVAQSPRYKITEKSQAVAFWCDPISGHATLYWYRQILGQGPELLVQFQDESVVDDSQLPKDRFSAERLKGVDSTLKIQPAELGDSAMYLCASSPSGQTTSLGGYTFGSGTRLTVV.

In DNA, the CDR3 is TGTGCCAGCTACGATCGCTCCTACAATGAGCAGTTCTTC. Residues: CASYDRSYNEQFF. The V and J genes are TRBV11-2 and TRBJ2-1; D is unclear. The germline gives CDR1 SGHAT, CDR2 FQNNGV. V was pared by 8 bases and J by 0 bases, with 8 bases between. This CDR3 has 13 amino acids.

The CDR3 DNA reads TGTGCCAGCAGCTTAGCGGGGGGGCAGGATACGCAGTATTTT. This translates into CASSLAGGQDTQYF. This chain connects TRBV7-6 to TRBJ2-3; tentative D call: TRBD2 (7 bases). Germline V lookup: CDR1 SGHVS, CDR2 FNYEAQ. The CDR3 loop spans 14 amino acids. V lost 0 bases and J 6 bases, leaving 10 bases between the germline ends.

V gene TRBV12-3 or TRBV12-4 combines with J gene TRBJ1-6; a possible D gene is TRBD1 (5 bases). With 6 bases removed from V and 7 bases from J, the gap between germline ends came to 16 bases. The CDR3 length is 15 residues. The CDR3 loop is CASRYQDNPNSPLHF. Here the CDR3 DNA reads TGTGCCAGCAGATACCAGGACAATCCCAATTCACCCCTCCACTTT.

This chain links TRBV19 with TRBJ2-7, with 11 bases fitting TRBD2. Germline trimming cut 1 base from V and 2 bases from J; bases unmatched to any gene: 1. The CDR3 is made up of 15 amino acids. In germline, CDR1 is LNHDA, CDR2 SQIVND (reference sequence). CDR3: CASSIGGLAAYEQYF. The DNA for the CDR3 is TGTGCCAGTAGTATAGGGGGACTAGCGGCCTACGAGCAGTACTTC.

The chain links TRBV3-1 to TRBJ1-3; 7 positions agree with TRBD1. J lost 0 bases, V lost 4 bases, and 9 bases had no gene match. The CDR3 sequence is 17 residues long. Germline assignment: CDR1 LGHDT and CDR2 YNNKEL (reference sequence). The CDR3 nucleotides read TGTGCCAGCAGCCCCCGACAGGGCTTCAGCTCTGGAAACACCATATATTTT. It translates to CASSPRQGFSSGNTIYF.

The sample holds many counts of this clonotype. At one of its ends the junction is not consistent with the germline gene, which may arise from a read error. The chain links TRBV18 to TRBJ2-7; either TRBD1 or TRBD2 may fit D (6 bases each). Germline lookup yields CDR1 KGHSH and CDR2 LQKENI. This CDR3 comprises 13 residues. The CDR3 nucleotides read TGTGCCAGCTCACCACCCAAGGGGGGACGAAGGGACTTC. Its translation: CASSPPKGGRRDF.

The J gene is TRBJ1-3, the V gene TRBV20-1; D unclear. V shed 0 bases and J shed 12 bases, with 15 bases lying between them. Germline V gene lookup returns CDR1 DFQATT and CDR2 SNEGSKA (reference sequence). The CDR3 loop spans 13 amino acids. The chain's CDR3 is CSARDLVAWHIYF. The CDR3 nucleotides read TGCAGTGCTAGAGATCTCGTCGCCTGGCACATATATTTT.

This clonotype appeared once. J is TRBJ1-3 and V is TRBV19; D not certain. Trimming shortened V by 7 bases and J by 0 bases, and 13 bases separated the two germline ends. The germline CDR1 and CDR2 sequences are LNHDA and SQIVND (reference sequence). The CDR3 is 15 amino acids. DNA of the CDR3: TGTGCCAGTACCATTCTCGGGAGCTCTGGAAACACCATATATTTT. Protein product: CASTILGSSGNTIYF.

The J gene is TRBJ2-7, the V gene TRBV5-6, with D perhaps being TRBD1 or TRBD2 (6 bases each). Trimming left V 4 bases short and J 2 bases short, with 16 bases between. The CDR3 is 15 amino acids. CDR1 is SGHDT, CDR2 YYEEEE, per germline. The DNA of the CDR3 is TGTGCCAGCAGCGGGAGGACAGCCAATACCTACGAGCAGTACTTC. As protein: CASSGRTANTYEQYF.

V is TRBV11-2 and J is TRBJ1-3; weak D call: TRBD1 (5 bases). The CDR3 spans 16 residues. V lost 5 bases and J lost 7, with 21 bases in between. Germline lookup yields CDR1 SGHAT and CDR2 FQNNGV. CDR3 amino acids: CASSQGGGPGRNTIYF. The CDR3 bases are TGTGCCAGCAGCCAGGGTGGGGGACCGGGGAGGAACACCATATATTTT.

A few counts support this clonotype. The junction departs from the called germline gene at one end, perhaps through a read error. The chain recombines TRBV12-3 or TRBV12-4 with TRBJ2-2; D gene ambiguous. The CDR3 covers 14 residues. In DNA form, the CDR3 reads TGTGCCAGCAAACGGGTCCCGAAGACCGGGGAGCTGTTTTTT. This gives the protein CASKRVPKTGELFF.

Concerning this clonotype: This may be a read error, as it is one base from a much larger clone. This chain connects TRBV5-8 to TRBJ2-3; no clear D gene. CDR3 length: 14 residues. Germline loops: CDR1 SGHTS, CDR2 YDEGEE. V was clipped by 0 bases and J by 2 bases, with 7 bases between them. The DNA for the CDR3 is TGTGCCAGCAGCTTGGGTCGGATCACAGATACGCAGTATTTT. Its protein product is CASSLGRITDTQYF.

With respect to this clonotype: A much larger clonotype is one base distant, so this may be a read error. The V and J genes are TRBV6-2 or TRBV6-3 and TRBJ1-1; D uncertain. Germline V gene sequence: CDR1 MNHEY, CDR2 SVGEGT. The CDR3 extends over 14 amino acids. CDR3 in DNA: TGTGCCAGCAGTTACAGAATAGCGAACACTGTAGCTTTCTTT. Amino acids: CASSYRIANTVAFF.

Here the CDR3 DNA reads TGCAGTGCTGCTCTTACCGGGACAGGGGTCGGTTACGAGCAGTACTTC. Protein product: CSAALTGTGVGYEQYF. The genes are TRBV20-1 and TRBJ2-7; 10 bases are a match to TRBD1. Germline trimming cut 5 bases from V and 4 bases from J; bases unmatched to any gene: 14. In germline, CDR1 is DFQATT, CDR2 SNEGSKA (reference sequence). The CDR3 has 16 residues.

The chain uses TRBV7-9 and TRBJ2-5; unclear D gene. Between the trimmed V and J ends, which lost 6 bases and 4 bases, there was a span of 12 bases. The CDR3 is 13 residues long. The germline gives CDR1 SEHNR, CDR2 FQNEAQ (reference sequence). In DNA, the CDR3 is TGTGCCAGCAGTCTCGACTCGGGAGAGACCCAGTACTTC. This encodes CASSLDSGETQYF.

The sample holds many counts of this clonotype. The chain joins TRBV20-1 to TRBJ1-5; no definite D call. CDR3 length: 13 residues. Deletions cut 6 bases from V and 6 bases from J, with 15 bases between. Germline V gene sequence: CDR1 DFQATT, CDR2 SNEGSKA (reference sequence). CDR3: CSAAPGKFQPQHF. CDR3 nucleotide sequence: TGCAGTGCCGCCCCGGGGAAGTTTCAGCCCCAGCATTTT.

The rearrangement uses TRBV10-3 and TRBJ1-5, with D perhaps matching TRBD1 (5 bases). The V end was cut by 3 bases, the J end by 7 bases, with 13 bases between. The CDR3 totals 14 residues. CDR1 and CDR2 (germline): ENHRY, SYGVKD. The CDR3 bases are TGTGCCATCAGTGACAGAGGGGTAGGACAGCCCCAGCATTTT. It yields the protein CAISDRGVGQPQHF.

The V call is TRBV19, the J call TRBJ1-6, with a tentative D call TRBD1 (6 bases). This CDR3 region has 11 residues. Looked up from germline, CDR1 is LNHDA and CDR2 is SQIVND (reference sequence). The chain's CDR3 is CHRASGSPLHF. The CDR3 DNA sequence: TGTCACAGGGCGAGTGGTTCACCCCTCCACTTT.

This chain connects TRBV24-1 to TRBJ2-2; no firm D call. Germline CDR1 and CDR2: KGHDR and SFDVKD. The CDR3 is 12 residues long. V was cut by 9 bases and J by 6 bases, with 10 bases left in between. CDR3 loop: CATSRKSGELFF. CDR3 bases: TGTGCCACCTCTAGGAAGTCCGGGGAGCTGTTTTTT.

This clonotype was counted ten times or more. The rearrangement uses TRBV12-3 or TRBV12-4 and TRBJ2-7, with 9 bases matching TRBD1. The J segment lost 5 bases and the V segment lost 7 bases, leaving 6 bases of the junction unmatched. This CDR3 is built from 13 residues. The CDR3 protein is CASNGQGIHEQYF. The CDR3, as DNA: TGTGCCAGCAACGGACAGGGGATCCACGAGCAGTACTTC.

In this sample, this clonotype turned up many times. The chain has TRBV12-3 or TRBV12-4 and TRBJ2-2; D is uncertain. V shed 6 bases and J shed 1 base, with 9 bases lying between them. This CDR3 region has 14 residues. The CDR3: CASRPTRNTGELFF. CDR3 nucleotides: TGTGCCAGCAGGCCAACAAGGAACACCGGGGAGCTGTTTTTT.

As to this clonotype: A junction boundary mismatches the germline segment, possibly from a read error. The chain recombines TRBV20-1 with TRBJ2-3; either TRBD1 or TRBD2 may supply D (7 bases each). The germline gives CDR1 DFQATT, CDR2 SNEGSKA (reference sequence). CDR3 length: 16 residues. Written as DNA, the CDR3 is TGCAATGCTAGGAGGGGGCGGACGACTAGCACAGATACGCTGTATTTT. Translation: CNARRGRTTSTDTLYF.

The chain recombines TRBV5-1 with TRBJ1-2; D perhaps matches TRBD1 (5 bases). The CDR3 contains 15 residues. The germline V gene has CDR1 SGHRS and CDR2 YFSETQ. The ends were cut back, 3 bases at V and 10 bases at J, with 22 bases in the middle. The CDR3 coding sequence is TGCGCCAGCAGCTCCAGGCCGACAGCACTTTTATCCTACACCTTC. It is translated as CASSSRPTALLSYTF. Together with reference TRBV5-1 and TRBJ1-2, the CDR3 gives the full variable domain: KAGVTQTPRYLIKTRGQQVTLSCSPISGHRSVSWYQQTPGQGLQFLFEYFSETQRNKGNFPGRFSGRQFSNSRSEMNVSTLELGDSALYLCASSSRPTALLSYTFGSGTRLTVV.

This clonotype showed up just a few times. The genes are TRBV18 and TRBJ2-1; possible D gene TRBD2, 6 bases. V lost 1 base, J lost 7 bases, and 11 bases lay in between. Germline CDR1 reads KGHSH; CDR2 reads LQKENI. This CDR3 has 14 residues. The DNA for the CDR3 is TGTGCCAGCTCACCACGACTAGGGGATAATGAGCAGTTCTTC. It codes for CASSPRLGDNEQFF.

This clonotype showed up just once. V gene TRBV10-3 combines with J gene TRBJ1-1; 7 nucleotides agree with TRBD1. Trimming removed 10 bases from V and 0 bases from J; junction bases left unmatched: 2. Germline lookup yields CDR1 ENHRY and CDR2 SYGVKD. The CDR3 consists of 12 residues. Here the CDR3 DNA reads TGTGCCACCGGGACAGTGAACACTGAAGCTTTCTTT. Protein sequence: CATGTVNTEAFF.